What follows are 5 T cell receptor beta chains derived from one specimen sequenced in a study of T cells in Graves' hyperthyroidism and ophthalmopathy. Amplification of TCR beta CDR3 regions was performed using RNA transcripts as template. During a first-round RT-PCR of the TCR CDR3, the HTBI primer set was used. TCRdb processed the multiplex PCR reads anew with MiXCR; each CDR3 protein has one entry. The table lists about 400,000 distinct CDR3 sequences, 14% to 15% of them singletons. The sample taken for sequencing was blood. These receptors all stem from a young man with Graves' ophthalmopathy.

This clonotype turned up a few times. The V gene is TRBV10-3, the J gene TRBJ2-3, with TRBD2 identical over 7 bases. V shed 10 bases, J shed 7 bases, and the junction held 11 bases outside the gene matches. Germline V lookup: CDR1 ENHRY, CDR2 SYGVKD. The CDR3 contains 13 residues. The CDR3 is CATRWEGVNTQYF. In DNA, the CDR3 is TGTGCCACTCGTTGGGAGGGAGTAAATACGCAGTATTTT.

This clonotype showed up many times. The chain uses TRBV3-1 and TRBJ1-2; D gene unclear. V was cut by 7 bases and J by 6 bases, with 18 bases left in between. This CDR3 contains 14 residues. Looked up from germline, CDR1 is LGHDT and CDR2 is YNNKEL (reference sequence). CDR3 sequence reads: CASTPGSGTHGYTF. The CDR3 DNA reads as TGTGCCAGCACCCCAGGATCGGGAACCCATGGCTACACCTTC.

In this sample, this clonotype turned up many times. The genes are TRBV11-2 and TRBJ2-7; no definite D call. CDR3 length equals 13 residues. V gave up 5 bases and J gave up 3 bases, with 11 bases separating them. Germline V CDR1 and CDR2: SGHAT, FQNNGV. The CDR3 DNA reads TGTGCCAGCAGCCCTGGCGGTTTCTACGAGCAGTACTTC. It encodes CASSPGGFYEQYF.

This clonotype was seen at least ten times. The chain employs TRBV29-1 and TRBJ2-7, with 9 bases matching TRBD1. The CDR3 contains 13 residues. Germline CDR1 reads SQVTM; CDR2 reads ANQGSEA. V lost 7 bases, J lost 6 bases, and 10 bases stayed unmatched. CDR3 nucleotide sequence: TGCAGCGCTGGAAGGGGACAGGGTAGCGAGCAGTACTTC. It specifies CSAGRGQGSEQYF.

V is TRBV12-3 or TRBV12-4 and J is TRBJ1-2; D is undetermined. V dropped 5 bases and J dropped 5 bases, with 15 bases sitting between them. The CDR3 length is 14 residues. In nucleotides, the CDR3 is TGTGCCAGCAGTCTGGAGGGAGAAAATTATGGCTACACCTTC. Translated: CASSLEGENYGYTF.